This is a list of T cell receptor beta chains from one sample in a study of T cell changes during pregnancy in multiple sclerosis. Generated by immunoSEQ multiplex PCR, the TCRdb table keeps only in-frame clones and is missing some. The repertoire consists of under 70,000 clones, with 90% occurring once and the leading ten covering 5.5% to 7%. This sample comprised peripheral blood, obtained in the third trimester of pregnancy. These receptors were obtained from a female donor in good health, enrolled as a control in a pregnancy study. The CDR3 runs from the conserved cysteine through the conserved F or W. A D gene is named only where the DNA matches it firmly. Size tells how often a clone was seen (once, few, many) or the class of an expanded clone, and some rows leave it out.

V gene: TRBV28; D gene: TRBD1; clone size: NA; J gene: TRBJ1-5; CDR3 protein: CASSPRTGNSNQPQHF; CDR3 DNA: TGTGCCAGCAGTCCTCGGACAGGGAATAGCAATCAGCCCCAGCATTTT
V gene: TRBV4-1; D gene: NA; clone size: few; J gene: TRBJ2-7; CDR3 protein: CASSQDRVNEQYF; CDR3 DNA: TGCGCCAGCAGCCAAGACAGGGTTAACGAGCAGTACTTC
V gene: TRBV9; D gene: TRBD1; clone size: NA; J gene: TRBJ1-2; CDR3 protein: CASSAGGIYGYTF; CDR3 DNA: TGTGCCAGCAGCGCAGGGGGGATCTATGGCTACACCTTC
V gene: TRBV6-1; D gene: NA; clone size: NA; J gene: TRBJ1-2; CDR3 protein: CASSKQGYGYTF; CDR3 DNA: TGTGCCAGTTCCAAGCAGGGCTATGGCTACACCTTC
V gene: TRBV7-2; D gene: NA; clone size: NA; J gene: TRBJ2-1; CDR3 protein: CASSLDPAGPSYNEQFF; CDR3 DNA: TGTGCCAGCAGCTTAGACCCAGCGGGCCCCTCCTACAATGAGCAGTTCTTC
V gene: TRBV5-6; D gene: TRBD2; clone size: NA; J gene: TRBJ2-3; CDR3 protein: CASSTLTSGRTDTQYF; CDR3 DNA: TGTGCCAGCAGCACCTTGACTAGCGGGAGAACAGATACGCAGTATTTT
V gene: TRBV19; D gene: NA; clone size: NA; J gene: TRBJ1-1; CDR3 protein: CASSMGLQFTEAFF; CDR3 DNA: TGTGCCAGTAGTATGGGACTGCAATTCACTGAAGCTTTCTTT
V gene: TRBV14; D gene: TRBD2; clone size: NA; J gene: TRBJ2-7; CDR3 protein: CASSQQAGIGGGQYF; CDR3 DNA: TGTGCCAGCAGCCAACAAGCGGGAATTGGAGGAGGGCAGTACTTC
V gene: TRBV19; D gene: NA; clone size: NA; J gene: TRBJ2-7; CDR3 protein: CASSTYGGYEQYF; CDR3 DNA: TGTGCCAGTAGTACCTACGGTGGCTACGAGCAGTACTTC
V gene: TRBV27; D gene: NA; clone size: NA; J gene: TRBJ1-1; CDR3 protein: CASSLRGLDTEAFF; CDR3 DNA: TGTGCCAGCAGTTTAAGGGGGTTGGACACTGAAGCTTTCTTT
V gene: TRBV13; D gene: NA; clone size: once; J gene: TRBJ1-4; CDR3 protein: CASSLKGPWDEKLFF; CDR3 DNA: TGTGCCAGCAGCTTAAAGGGGCCATGGGATGAAAAACTGTTTTTT
V gene: TRBV6-5; D gene: NA; clone size: NA; J gene: TRBJ1-2; CDR3 protein: CASRPREGYGYTF; CDR3 DNA: TGTGCCAGCAGGCCGAGGGAAGGCTATGGCTACACCTTC
V gene: TRBV11-3; D gene: NA; clone size: NA; J gene: TRBJ2-2; CDR3 protein: CASSLDGGRQGNTGELFF; CDR3 DNA: TGTGCCAGCAGCTTAGATGGGGGGAGACAGGGGAACACCGGGGAGCTGTTTTTT
V gene: TRBV4-1; D gene: NA; clone size: few; J gene: TRBJ2-7; CDR3 protein: CASSQDRDSYEQYF; CDR3 DNA: TGCGCCAGCAGCCAAGATCGGGACTCCTACGAGCAGTACTTC
V gene: TRBV2; D gene: NA; clone size: NA; J gene: TRBJ1-6; CDR3 protein: CASSEFQGNSPLHF; CDR3 DNA: TGTGCCAGCAGTGAATTTCAGGGCAATTCACCCCTCCACTTT
V gene: TRBV6-6; D gene: NA; clone size: NA; J gene: TRBJ1-5; CDR3 protein: CASSSTGQPQHF; CDR3 DNA: TGTGCCAGCAGTTCTACAGGGCAGCCCCAGCATTTT
V gene: TRBV5-4; D gene: NA; clone size: NA; J gene: TRBJ2-1; CDR3 protein: CASRPQGEDEQFF; CDR3 DNA: TGTGCCAGCAGACCACAAGGCGAGGATGAGCAGTTCTTC
V gene: TRBV14; D gene: NA; clone size: once; J gene: TRBJ2-7; CDR3 protein: CASSQPRSYEQYF; CDR3 DNA: TGTGCCAGCAGCCAACCCCGCTCCTACGAGCAGTACTTC
V gene: TRBV25-1; D gene: NA; clone size: NA; J gene: TRBJ1-2; CDR3 protein: CASSELAGDHYGYTF; CDR3 DNA: TGTGCCAGCAGTGAACTGGCGGGAGACCACTATGGCTACACCTTC
V gene: TRBV5-1; D gene: NA; clone size: NA; J gene: TRBJ2-7; CDR3 protein: CASSLQGASGPHGDEQYF; CDR3 DNA: TGCGCCAGCAGCTTGCAGGGGGCTAGCGGACCCCACGGAGACGAGCAGTACTTC
V gene: TRBV5-6; D gene: TRBD1; clone size: NA; J gene: TRBJ1-2; CDR3 protein: CASSLWGTGKGYTF; CDR3 DNA: TGTGCCAGCAGCTTGTGGGGGACAGGGAAAGGCTACACCTTC
V gene: TRBV4-3; D gene: NA; clone size: NA; J gene: TRBJ1-5; CDR3 protein: CASSQDSTNQPQHF; CDR3 DNA: TGCGCCAGCAGCCAAGATAGCACCAATCAGCCCCAGCATTTT
V gene: TRBV5-6; D gene: TRBD1; clone size: NA; J gene: TRBJ1-1; CDR3 protein: CASSLRQGALSNTEAFF; CDR3 DNA: TGTGCCAGCAGCCTACGACAGGGGGCTCTGTCGAACACTGAAGCTTTCTTT
V gene: TRBV19; D gene: NA; clone size: NA; J gene: TRBJ2-6; CDR3 protein: CASSTGLNGGANVLTF; CDR3 DNA: TGTGCCAGTAGTACTGGGCTAAATGGTGGGGCCAACGTCCTGACTTTC
V gene: TRBV5-6; D gene: NA; clone size: NA; J gene: TRBJ1-1; CDR3 protein: CASSFSGNTEAFF; CDR3 DNA: TGTGCCAGCAGCTTCAGTGGGAACACTGAAGCTTTCTTT
V gene: TRBV25-1; D gene: NA; clone size: few; J gene: TRBJ1-2; CDR3 protein: CASSQGLNYGYTF; CDR3 DNA: TGTGCCAGCAGTCAGGGGCTCAACTATGGCTACACCTTC
V gene: TRBV19; D gene: TRBD2; clone size: NA; J gene: TRBJ2-1; CDR3 protein: CASSMLAGGQGNEQFF; CDR3 DNA: TGTGCCAGTAGTATGCTAGCGGGAGGCCAAGGCAATGAGCAGTTCTTC
V gene: TRBV27; D gene: TRBD1; clone size: NA; J gene: TRBJ1-2; CDR3 protein: CASSLGTGGHYGYTF; CDR3 DNA: TGTGCCAGCAGTCTAGGGACAGGGGGGCACTATGGCTACACCTTC
V gene: TRBV30; D gene: NA; clone size: NA; J gene: TRBJ1-1; CDR3 protein: CACSVLNTEAFF; CDR3 DNA: TGTGCCTGTTCAGTTTTGAACACTGAAGCTTTCTTT
V gene: TRBV19; D gene: NA; clone size: NA; J gene: TRBJ1-2; CDR3 protein: CASRALGRYAYGYTF; CDR3 DNA: TGTGCCAGTAGAGCCCTCGGCAGGTACGCCTATGGCTACACCTTC
V gene: TRBV7-2; D gene: TRBD2; clone size: NA; J gene: TRBJ2-2; CDR3 protein: CASSLVAGTGELFF; CDR3 DNA: TGTGCCAGCAGCTTAGTAGCGGGGACCGGGGAGCTGTTTTTT
V gene: TRBV18; D gene: TRBD1; clone size: NA; J gene: TRBJ2-7; CDR3 protein: CASSWDSSYEQYF; CDR3 DNA: TGTGCCAGCTCGTGGGACAGCTCCTACGAGCAGTACTTC
V gene: TRBV6-4; D gene: NA; clone size: NA; J gene: TRBJ1-1; CDR3 protein: CASTENPGRLNTEAFF; CDR3 DNA: TGTGCCAGCACCGAAAACCCAGGGAGGCTGAACACTGAAGCTTTCTTT
V gene: TRBV7-2; D gene: TRBD2; clone size: NA; J gene: TRBJ2-5; CDR3 protein: CASSLTSGGGETQYF; CDR3 DNA: TGTGCCAGCAGCTTAACTAGCGGGGGTGGAGAGACCCAGTACTTC
V gene: TRBV4-1; D gene: TRBD1; clone size: NA; J gene: TRBJ2-7; CDR3 protein: CASSFRQGTNSYEQYF; CDR3 DNA: TGCGCCAGCAGCTTCCGACAGGGGACAAACTCCTACGAGCAGTACTTC
V gene: TRBV4-3; D gene: TRBD2; clone size: NA; J gene: TRBJ2-1; CDR3 protein: CASSQDGSGGYNEQFF; CDR3 DNA: TGCGCCAGCAGCCAAGATGGTAGCGGGGGTTACAATGAGCAGTTCTTC
V gene: TRBV7-9; D gene: TRBD2; clone size: NA; J gene: TRBJ2-7; CDR3 protein: CASSLESGGSHEQYF; CDR3 DNA: TGTGCCAGCAGCTTAGAGTCGGGAGGTAGTCACGAGCAGTACTTC
V gene: TRBV2; D gene: TRBD1; clone size: once; J gene: TRBJ1-2; CDR3 protein: CASSGDSYYGYTF; CDR3 DNA: TGTGCCAGCAGTGGGGACAGTTACTATGGCTACACCTTC
V gene: TRBV7-2; D gene: NA; clone size: NA; J gene: TRBJ1-1; CDR3 protein: CASSLRGEAFF; CDR3 DNA: TGTGCCAGCAGCTTAAGAGGTGAAGCTTTCTTT
V gene: TRBV4-3; D gene: TRBD1; clone size: NA; J gene: TRBJ1-3; CDR3 protein: CASSPRQGEENTIYF; CDR3 DNA: TGCGCCAGCAGCCCCCGACAGGGTGAGGAAAACACCATATATTTT
V gene: TRBV7-9; D gene: TRBD2; clone size: NA; J gene: TRBJ2-3; CDR3 protein: CASSLSLAGETDTQYF; CDR3 DNA: TGTGCCAGCAGCTTATCCCTAGCGGGGGAAACAGATACGCAGTATTTT
V gene: TRBV7-8; D gene: NA; clone size: NA; J gene: TRBJ2-3; CDR3 protein: CASRGREPQGRDTQYF; CDR3 DNA: TGTGCCAGCAGGGGACGGGAGCCCCAAGGTAGAGATACGCAGTATTTT
V gene: TRBV19; D gene: NA; clone size: NA; J gene: TRBJ2-5; CDR3 protein: CASTPGRGIKETQYF; CDR3 DNA: TGTGCCAGTACCCCGGGCAGGGGTATCAAAGAGACCCAGTACTTC
V gene: TRBV12-2; D gene: NA; clone size: NA; J gene: TRBJ1-4; CDR3 protein: CASRLIIDRGRNEKLFF; CDR3 DNA: TGTGCAAGTCGCTTGATCATCGACAGGGGGCGTAATGAAAAACTGTTTTTT
V gene: TRBV29-1; D gene: TRBD2; clone size: NA; J gene: TRBJ2-3; CDR3 protein: CSVDTRGGTDTQYF; CDR3 DNA: TGCAGCGTTGATACGCGGGGGGGCACAGATACGCAGTATTTT
V gene: TRBV5-8; D gene: TRBD1; clone size: NA; J gene: TRBJ2-2; CDR3 protein: CASSLSAGGTGELFF; CDR3 DNA: TGTGCCAGCAGCCTCAGTGCAGGGGGCACCGGGGAGCTGTTTTTT